This entry describes one TCR beta chain. The antigen is unknown. The CDR3 spans 13 residues. Trimming at V came to 7 bases and at J to 0 bases, leaving 3 bases not matched to a gene. Germline assignment: CDR1 MRHNA and CDR2 SNTAGT. The record originates from a study of cytomegalovirus exposure and HLA in healthy donors. Each donor's status was that of a healthy bone marrow donor. Overall study findings and caveats: CMV serostatus alone was available as immune exposure information.

The PCR was carried out with 60 Vbeta primers and 13 Jbeta primers. Assay used: immunoSEQ multiplex PCR; TCRdb lists only in-frame clones, some missing. Among 110,000 to 150,000 clones, approximately 80% were seen once, and the ten largest hold about 3.7%. Input material: PBMCs. This sequence was found in a male donor in good health and CMV-seronegative. The rearrangement uses TRBV6-4 and TRBJ2-7, with 7 positions matching TRBD1. CDR3 in amino acids: CASNRGYSYEQYF. The DNA for the CDR3 is TGTGCCAGCAACAGGGGATACTCCTACGAGCAGTACTTC.